These 18 T cell receptor beta chains came from one sample sequenced in a study of CD8 T cells in Susac syndrome. Roughly 0.45 to 1 ug RNA was reverse transcribed with random hexamers. TCRdb called the immunoSEQ multiplex PCR reads again in MiXCR, with one record for every CDR3 protein. The sample records about 200,000 distinct CDR3 sequences, around 95% being singletons. Sequencing used CD4+ T cells from PBMCs. These TCRs come from a human donor in good health.

The rearrangement links TRBV20-1 to TRBJ2-1; 10 bases fit TRBD2. There are 16 residues in the CDR3. Germline values: CDR1 DFQATT, CDR2 SNEGSKA (reference sequence). The trim removed 3 bases at V and 0 bases at J, leaving 5 bases unmatched. The CDR3 nucleotides are TGCAGTGCTAGCGGGCTAGCGGGAGCCTCCTACAATGAGCAGTTCTTC. Its protein product is CSASGLAGASYNEQFF.

The chain combines TRBV12-3 or TRBV12-4 with TRBJ1-5, with D perhaps matching TRBD1 (5 bases). CDR3 size: 12 residues. V lost 7 bases and J lost 8, with 12 bases in between. The DNA for the CDR3 is TGTGCCAGCACCGTTAACAGGAAGCCCCAGCATTTT. Its translation is CASTVNRKPQHF.

This sequence joins TRBV20-1 and TRBJ1-1; 8 bases align to TRBD1. CDR1 DFQATT and CDR2 SNEGSKA come from the germline V gene (reference sequence). This CDR3 region has 13 residues. The V segment lost 3 bases and the J segment 5 bases; nucleotides outside the gene matches: 5. The CDR3 region is CSASGQGGTEAFF. In DNA, the CDR3 is TGCAGTGCTAGCGGACAGGGTGGGACTGAAGCTTTCTTT.

This chain uses TRBV20-1 with TRBJ2-5, with 9 positions matching TRBD2. The CDR3 has 14 amino acids. The V segment lost 0 bases and the J segment 4 bases; nucleotides outside the gene matches: 3. The V gene's germline CDR1 is DFQATT and CDR2 SNEGSKA (reference sequence). CDR3 protein: CSAREAGGRETQYF. The CDR3 DNA sequence: TGCAGTGCTAGAGAAGCGGGAGGCAGAGAGACCCAGTACTTC.

The chain couples TRBV9 to TRBJ2-3, with a possible D match to TRBD2 (6 bases). CDR3 length: 15 residues. Germline CDR1 is SGDLS and CDR2 is YYNGEE. The V end was cut by 1 base, the J end by 6 bases, with 15 bases between. The CDR3 DNA sequence: TGTGCCAGCAGCGTACTAAGCGGGTCCCGGGATACGCAGTATTTT. Translation gives CASSVLSGSRDTQYF.

The V and J genes are TRBV6-5 and TRBJ2-7; TRBD1 might be the D (6 bases). The length of the CDR3 is 13 residues. CDR1 MNHEY and CDR2 SVGAGI come from the germline V gene. V lost 5 bases and J lost 1, with 9 bases in between. In nucleotides, the CDR3 is TGTGCCAGCAGTAAGGGGGTTTCCTACGAGCAGTACGTC. It encodes CASSKGVSYEQYV.

The chain recombines TRBV29-1 with TRBJ2-1, with unresolved D. Germline V gene lookup returns CDR1 SQVTM and CDR2 ANQGSEA. The CDR3 runs to 13 residues. Trimming removed 4 bases at V and 2 bases at J, with 9 bases between. The CDR3 is CSVVGFAYNEQFF. The CDR3 DNA reads TGCAGCGTTGTCGGCTTTGCCTACAATGAGCAGTTCTTC.

The J gene is TRBJ2-1, the V gene TRBV29-1; D assignment may be TRBD1 or TRBD2 (5 bases each). The CDR3 runs 13 residues. Germline values: CDR1 SQVTM, CDR2 ANQGSEA. V lost 4 bases to trimming and J lost 0 bases, with 7 bases between them. CDR3 loop: CSVGGSSYNEQFF. DNA of the CDR3: TGCAGCGTTGGGGGGAGCTCCTACAATGAGCAGTTCTTC.

The rearrangement joins TRBV14 to TRBJ2-1; no clear D. The CDR3 has 14 amino acids. Germline CDR1 and CDR2: SGHDN and FVKESK. Trimming stripped 0 bases from V and 7 bases from J, with 10 bases between. The CDR3 DNA reads TGTGCCAGCAGCCAAGATCTACCTCAGAATGAGCAGTTCTTC. Translation gives CASSQDLPQNEQFF. The full variable domain, its missing parts supplied by reference TRBV14 and TRBJ2-1, is EAGVTQFPSHSVIEKGQTVTLRCDPISGHDNLYWYRRVMGKEIKFLLHFVKESKQDESGMPNNRFLAERTGGTYSTLKVQPAELEDSGVYFCASSQDLPQNEQFFGPGTRLTVL.

The J gene is TRBJ2-6, the V gene TRBV10-3; 9 bases fit TRBD1. Unmatched junction bases numbered 11, after V lost 3 bases and J lost 11 bases. This CDR3 has 16 amino acids. Germline CDR1 ENHRY, CDR2 SYGVKD. The CDR3 DNA sequence: TGTGCCATCAGTGACTTTCGAGGGACAGGGCTGTACGTCCTGACTTTC. As protein: CAISDFRGTGLYVLTF.

This chain uses TRBV16 with TRBJ1-1; D is uncertain. The germline V and J ends were trimmed by 1 base and 1 base, with 4 bases remaining between them. The CDR3 contains 13 residues. Germline-derived CDR1 and CDR2 are KGHSY and FQNENV. CDR3 amino acids: CASSQFTNTEAFF. Here the CDR3 DNA reads TGTGCCAGCAGCCAATTCACGAACACTGAAGCTTTCTTT.

The rearrangement uses TRBV30 and TRBJ2-3; unclear D gene. V lost 2 bases, J lost 6 bases, and 9 bases lay in between. Germline V lookup: CDR1 GTSNPN, CDR2 SVGIG (reference sequence). The CDR3 sequence is 12 residues long. The chain's CDR3 is CAWSPVLDTQYF. The CDR3 DNA sequence: TGTGCCTGGAGTCCGGTGCTGGATACGCAGTATTTT.

The J gene is TRBJ2-5, the V gene TRBV7-2; D may be TRBD2 (6 bases). The CDR3 extends over 14 amino acids. V lost 3 bases, J lost 5 bases, and 13 bases lay in between. Germline lookup yields CDR1 SGHTA and CDR2 FQGNSA. The CDR3, as DNA: TGTGCCAGCAGCTTTGGAGGGGATCGGGAGACCCAGTACTTC. Translation: CASSFGGDRETQYF.

The genes are TRBV28 and TRBJ1-2; D is unresolved. The V and J ends lost 7 bases and 5 bases respectively, with 14 bases between them. Germline V gene lookup returns CDR1 MDHEN and CDR2 SYDVKM. The CDR3 totals 13 residues. CDR3 region: CASTRGGPYGYTF. In DNA form, the CDR3 reads TGTGCCAGCACCCGAGGAGGGCCTTATGGCTACACCTTC.

The rearrangement uses TRBV27 and TRBJ2-4; D call uncertain. CDR1 is MNHEY, CDR2 SMNVEV, per germline (reference sequence). The CDR3 is made up of 15 amino acids. Trimming cost V 0 bases and J 5 bases, with 11 bases left between them. The chain's CDR3 is CASSLSRVGENIQYF. The CDR3 DNA reads TGTGCCAGCAGTTTATCCCGGGTTGGGGAAAACATTCAGTACTTC.

The CDR3 DNA reads as TGTGCCAGCAGCTTTGGGCAGGAAGAAGAGACCCAGTACTTC. It codes for CASSFGQEEETQYF. The chain carries TRBV7-2 and TRBJ2-5; D gene uncertain. There are 14 residues in the CDR3. Per the germline V gene, CDR1 is SGHTA and CDR2 is FQGNSA. V was shortened by 3 bases and J by 3 bases, with 11 bases between the two germline ends. The full variable domain, rest sourced from reference TRBV7-2 and TRBJ2-5, is GAGVSQSPSNKVTEKGKDVELRCDPISGHTALYWYRQSLGQGLEFLIYFQGNSAPDKSGLPSDRFSAERTGGSVSTLTIQRTQQEDSAVYLCASSFGQEEETQYFGPGTRLLVL.

The chain has TRBV28 and TRBJ1-1; D is undetermined. The CDR3 runs 14 residues. The germline gives CDR1 MDHEN, CDR2 SYDVKM. Deletions cut 2 bases from V and 7 bases from J, with 14 bases between. The CDR3 DNA reads TGTGCCAGCAGTTTAATAGGTTCACTCGGTGAAGCTTTCTTT. Translated, it gives CASSLIGSLGEAFF. Complete variable domain (other parts from reference TRBV28 and TRBJ1-1): DVKVTQSSRYLVKRTGEKVFLECVQDMDHENMFWYRQDPGLGLRLIYFSYDVKMKEKGDIPEGYSVSREKKERFSLILESASTNQTSMYLCASSLIGSLGEAFFGQGTRLTVV.

The chain links TRBV18 to TRBJ1-1, with D possibly being TRBD1 (5 bases). The germline V gene encodes CDR1 KGHSH and CDR2 LQKENI. Deletions cut 3 bases from V and 9 bases from J, with 17 bases between. This CDR3 has 14 amino acids. CDR3 loop: CASSPIVGQGQAFF. The CDR3 DNA sequence: TGTGCCAGCTCACCCATTGTGGGGCAGGGACAAGCTTTCTTT.